The 25 T cell receptor beta chains presented below share a single source sample, sequenced in a study of cytomegalovirus exposure and HLA in healthy donors (dated by TCRdb to about 2017). Library preparation was by the immunoSEQ multiplex PCR assay. For the multiplex PCR, a mixture combining 60 forward primers for TCR Vbeta segments and 13 reverse primers for TCR Jbeta segments was used. TCRdb carries this immuneACCESS record with in-frame sequences only. Its versions omit some clonotypes, under half of them owing to an unresolved V gene in the studies checked, with the rest unexplained. The sample data list around 130,000 clones, and about 76% of these were observed just once. The ten largest make up about 0.7% of the sample. The specimen sequenced was PBMCs. All receptors derive from a man younger than 30 in good health and CMV-seronegative.

In regard to this clone: One end of the junction does not line up with germline, which may come from a read error. In the same sample, other DNA sequences code for this CDR3. The chain has TRBV27 and TRBJ1-2; D is possibly TRBD1 (5 bases). The CDR3 loop spans 13 amino acids. Germline assignment: CDR1 MNHEY and CDR2 SMNVEV (reference sequence). Written as DNA, the CDR3 is TGTGCCAGTAGTTTCGGCAGGGCCTATGGCTACACCTTC. It is translated as CASSFGRAYGYTF.

V is TRBV5-1 and J is TRBJ1-2; 8 bases are a match to TRBD1. The junction had 7 bases not matched to a gene; V was cut back by 0 bases and J by 6 bases. The CDR3 runs 15 residues. Germline V lookup: CDR1 SGHRS, CDR2 YFSETQ. In DNA, the CDR3 is TGCGCCAGCAGCTTGGACAGTCGGGACAGGCATGGCTACACCTTC. Its protein is CASSLDSRDRHGYTF.

This clone occurred a few times. The genes are TRBV5-1 and TRBJ1-1; 7 nucleotides agree with TRBD1. The length of the CDR3 is 15 residues. The junction had 8 bases not matched to a gene; V was cut back by 4 bases and J by 2 bases. Germline V gene data show CDR1 as SGHRS and CDR2 as YFSETQ. The CDR3 spells CASSPSGTANTEAFF. CDR3 DNA sequence: TGCGCCAGCAGCCCATCCGGGACAGCAAACACTGAAGCTTTCTTT.

The CDR3 loop reads CASSFIFRGRAPYGYTF. The CDR3 region has the DNA TGTGCCAGCAGTTTTATTTTCCGTGGCAGGGCCCCCTATGGCTACACCTTC. This chain links TRBV27 with TRBJ1-2, with a possible D match to TRBD1 (5 bases). This CDR3 spans 17 amino acids. The germline V gene has CDR1 MNHEY and CDR2 SMNVEV (reference sequence). The germline V and J ends were trimmed by 3 bases and 4 bases, with 21 bases remaining between them.

CDR3 loop: CASSILAGGSYEQYF. The CDR3 DNA sequence: TGTGCCAGTAGTATTCTTGCGGGGGGCTCCTACGAGCAGTACTTC. This sequence joins TRBV19 and TRBJ2-7; 8 bases map to TRBD2. V gave up 3 bases and J gave up 0 bases; unmatched junction bases: 4. This CDR3 region has 15 residues. Germline V CDR1 and CDR2: LNHDA, SQIVND (reference sequence).

The gene calls are TRBV19 and TRBJ1-5, with D perhaps TRBD1 (6 bases). V lost 3 bases and J lost 6, with 12 bases in between. CDR3 length: 14 residues. Germline V lookup: CDR1 LNHDA, CDR2 SQIVND (reference sequence). The CDR3 sequence is CASSIQGISQPQHF. CDR3 sequence (DNA): TGTGCCAGTAGTATCCAGGGGATAAGTCAGCCCCAGCATTTT.

The sample holds a few counts of this clone. The chain links TRBV19 to TRBJ1-1, with 10 bases identical to TRBD1. Losses at the gene ends were 0 bases for V and 0 bases for J; bases not matched to a gene: 16. This CDR3 spans 21 amino acids. CDR1 and CDR2 from the germline V gene are LNHDA and SQIVND (reference sequence). The CDR3 DNA is TGTGCCAGTAGTATAGATTCAGGACCTAGGGGGACAGGGGTTATGAACACTGAAGCTTTCTTT. Translation: CASSIDSGPRGTGVMNTEAFF.

This rearrangement joins TRBV11-2 to TRBJ1-1, with D perhaps TRBD1 (5 bases). Trimming shortened V by 1 base and J by 4 bases, and 19 bases separated the two germline ends. This CDR3 spans 17 amino acids. The germline V gene encodes CDR1 SGHAT and CDR2 FQNNGV. CDR3 loop: CASSLGGRSIGSTEAFF. In DNA form, the CDR3 reads TGTGCCAGCAGCTTAGGGGGGAGATCTATCGGGAGCACTGAAGCTTTCTTT.

The chain links TRBV2 to TRBJ2-7, with D possibly matching TRBD2 (5 bases). Germline CDR1 and CDR2: SNHLY and FYNNEI. The length of the CDR3 is 12 residues. V was shortened by 7 bases and J by 2 bases, with 9 bases between the two germline ends. Here the CDR3 reads CASKGVAYEQYF. The DNA of the CDR3 is TGTGCCAGCAAGGGAGTAGCCTACGAGCAGTACTTC.

The chain is built from TRBV19 and TRBJ2-4, with D tentatively TRBD1 (5 bases). V lost 5 bases and J 1 base, leaving 15 bases between the germline ends. The CDR3 consists of 16 residues. The germline CDR1 and CDR2 sequences are LNHDA and SQIVND (reference sequence). The CDR3 here is CASSPQGAHAKNIQYF. Here the CDR3 DNA reads TGTGCCAGTAGTCCCCAAGGGGCGCACGCCAAAAACATTCAGTACTTC.

The chain employs TRBV7-2 and TRBJ1-5; no firm D call. Germline V gene data show CDR1 as SGHTA and CDR2 as FQGNSA. V lost 4 bases to trimming and J lost 3 bases, with 4 bases between them. The CDR3 runs 12 residues. The CDR3 loop reads CASSSLNQPQHF. The CDR3 nucleotides read TGTGCCAGCAGCTCCCTCAATCAGCCCCAGCATTTT.

This clone was recorded only once. Written as DNA, the CDR3 is TGTGCCAGCAGCAAAGCCCCTCGGGGTGATTCTGGAAACACCATATATTTT. It specifies CASSKAPRGDSGNTIYF. This chain connects TRBV21-1 to TRBJ1-3. TRBV21-1 corresponds to a pseudogene. The CDR3 loop spans 17 amino acids.

The chain employs TRBV10-3 and TRBJ1-3; 8 positions match TRBD1. In germline, CDR1 is ENHRY, CDR2 SYGVKD. The CDR3 runs 13 residues. After removal of 4 bases from V and 8 bases from J, the junction contained 4 bases not matched to a gene. The CDR3 region has the DNA TGTGCCATCAGTGCGGACAGGGAGGACACCATATATTTT. This translates into CAISADREDTIYF.

V and J are TRBV11-1 and TRBJ2-7; 9 bases map to TRBD1. The CDR3 length is 15 residues. Trimming at V came to 3 bases and at J to 5 bases, leaving 8 bases not matched to a gene. The germline V gene has CDR1 SGHAT and CDR2 FQDESV (reference sequence). The CDR3 region is CASSFSGTGNDEQYF. CDR3 sequence (DNA): TGTGCCAGCAGCTTCTCCGGGACAGGGAATGACGAGCAGTACTTC.

The J gene is TRBJ2-1, the V gene TRBV11-3; TRBD2 aligns across 13 bases. The CDR3 is made up of 19 amino acids. CDR1 and CDR2 from the germline V gene are SGHNT and YENEEA. The ends lost 5 bases at V and 1 base at J; junction bases unmatched: 11. CDR3 nucleotides: TGTGCCAGCAGCATAGCCGGGACTAGCGGGGCAGGTTCCTACAATGAGCAGTTCTTC. This encodes CASSIAGTSGAGSYNEQFF.

This chain links TRBV18 with TRBJ2-2, with TRBD1 identical over 7 bases. The CDR3 spans 14 residues. CDR1 KGHSH and CDR2 LQKENI come from the germline V gene. The J segment lost 4 bases and the V segment lost 3 bases, leaving 2 bases of the junction unmatched. CDR3: CASSPRDSTGELFF. CDR3 in DNA: TGTGCCAGCTCACCTCGGGACAGCACCGGGGAGCTGTTTTTT.

The chain joins TRBV6-5 to TRBJ1-2; 7 nucleotides align to TRBD1. CDR3 length: 16 amino acids. V lost 0 bases and J lost 4; bases outside the gene matches: 8. CDR1 and CDR2 (germline): MNHEY, SVGAGI. CDR3 DNA sequence: TGTGCCAGCAGTTACTCGGGGGGACAGAATCTCTATGGCTACACCTTC. Protein: CASSYSGGQNLYGYTF.

The chain joins TRBV6-5 to TRBJ2-5; TRBD2 aligns across 10 bases. Trimming removed 0 bases from V and 7 bases from J; junction bases left unmatched: 8. This CDR3 is built from 16 residues. Per the germline V gene, CDR1 is MNHEY and CDR2 is SVGAGI. The CDR3 nucleotides read TGTGCCAGCAGTTACTCCTTAGCGGGGGGAGGGGCGACCCAGTACTTC. Protein: CASSYSLAGGGATQYF.

On this clone itself: A junction boundary mismatches the germline segment, possibly from a read error. This chain connects TRBV27 to TRBJ2-1, with 10 nucleotides matching TRBD2. The CDR3 consists of 15 residues. Germline CDR1 MNHEY, CDR2 SMNVEV (reference sequence). CDR3 sequence reads: CASTRSGGTYNEQFF. CDR3 in DNA: TGTGCCAGCACCCGTAGCGGGGGGACCTATAATGAGCAGTTCTTC.

This clone turned up a few times. J is TRBJ2-2 and V is TRBV5-1; D is possibly TRBD2 (6 bases). The CDR3 length is 13 residues. Trimming stripped 4 bases from V and 7 bases from J, with 11 bases between. Germline-derived CDR1 and CDR2 are SGHRS and YFSETQ. The CDR3 nucleotides read TGCGCCAGCAGCCAGGAGGGACGCGGGGAGCTGTTTTTT. This encodes CASSQEGRGELFF.

The V and J genes are TRBV25-1 and TRBJ1-4; weak D call: TRBD1 (5 bases). CDR1 MGHDK and CDR2 SYGVNS come from the germline V gene. V was cut by 3 bases and J by 4 bases, with 15 bases left in between. The CDR3 is 16 amino acids. CDR3 residues: CASSEGLRGGNEKLFF. CDR3 nucleotide sequence: TGTGCCAGCAGTGAGGGGTTAAGGGGCGGTAATGAAAAACTGTTTTTT.

This clone appeared once. The chain carries TRBV25-1 and TRBJ1-1; D perhaps matches TRBD1 (6 bases). The CDR3 is made up of 14 amino acids. Germline V lookup: CDR1 MGHDK, CDR2 SYGVNS. Trimming stripped 2 bases from V and 7 bases from J, with 14 bases between. CDR3 protein: CASSEEGRGVEAFF. CDR3 DNA sequence: TGTGCCAGCAGTGAAGAGGGCAGGGGAGTTGAAGCTTTCTTT.

This chain links TRBV7-8 with TRBJ1-2, with TRBD1 identical over 8 bases. This CDR3 comprises 14 residues. Germline CDR1 is SGHVS and CDR2 is FQNEAQ. V gave up 4 bases and J gave up 9 bases; unmatched junction bases: 10. The CDR3 region has the DNA TGTGCCAGCAGCTCGAGCGGACAGGGACAGAGCTACACCTTC. Amino acid sequence: CASSSSGQGQSYTF.

This chain links TRBV11-2 with TRBJ2-2; 7 bases agree with TRBD2. V trimming: 6 bases; J trimming: 6 bases; junction bases outside the gene matches: 7. The germline CDR1 and CDR2 sequences are SGHAT and FQNNGV. CDR3 size: 14 residues. The CDR3 DNA reads as TGTGCCAGCAGGGCCCTTCGGGGGGCCGGGGAGCTGTTTTTT. Protein: CASRALRGAGELFF.

This sequence joins TRBV6-1 and TRBJ1-1; maybe TRBD1 (5 bases). Germline V gives CDR1 MNHNS, CDR2 SASEGT. Trimming stripped 7 bases from V and 4 bases from J, with 16 bases between. The CDR3 extends over 14 amino acids. This chain's CDR3 is CASTKSRGSTEAFF. CDR3 DNA: TGTGCCAGCACCAAGTCTAGGGGATCCACTGAAGCTTTCTTT.